This TCR beta chain comes out of a study of tumor and adjacent non-tumor tissue in lung cancer. Overall study: Patients comprised about a dozen adenocarcinoma, a couple of squamous cell carcinoma and 1 small cell lung cancer. About 4.17 million productive TCRbeta reads were obtained per sample on average.

This sample's RNA came from whole unsorted tissue. V lost 4 bases to trimming and J lost 5 bases, with 19 bases between them. Germline CDR1 reads SGDLS; CDR2 reads YYNGEE. This CDR3 is 16 amino acids long. Three rounds of nested PCR, following a modified ARM-PCR protocol, produced the TCRbeta library. MiXCR, run by TCRdb on the multiplex PCR reads, gives a single entry per CDR3 protein. The sample consists of approximately 90,000 distinct CDR3 sequences, just over 65% of them appearing once. The TCR originated in a man aged 55 to 70 with non-small cell lung cancer. This rearrangement joins TRBV9 to TRBJ2-1; tentatively, D is TRBD1 (6 bases). Sequences were obtained from lung tumor tissue. CDR3 DNA: TGTGCCAGCAGCTTAGGAAGGGGGAGTGCAAACAATGAGCAGTTCTTC. Translated, it gives CASSLGRGSANNEQFF.